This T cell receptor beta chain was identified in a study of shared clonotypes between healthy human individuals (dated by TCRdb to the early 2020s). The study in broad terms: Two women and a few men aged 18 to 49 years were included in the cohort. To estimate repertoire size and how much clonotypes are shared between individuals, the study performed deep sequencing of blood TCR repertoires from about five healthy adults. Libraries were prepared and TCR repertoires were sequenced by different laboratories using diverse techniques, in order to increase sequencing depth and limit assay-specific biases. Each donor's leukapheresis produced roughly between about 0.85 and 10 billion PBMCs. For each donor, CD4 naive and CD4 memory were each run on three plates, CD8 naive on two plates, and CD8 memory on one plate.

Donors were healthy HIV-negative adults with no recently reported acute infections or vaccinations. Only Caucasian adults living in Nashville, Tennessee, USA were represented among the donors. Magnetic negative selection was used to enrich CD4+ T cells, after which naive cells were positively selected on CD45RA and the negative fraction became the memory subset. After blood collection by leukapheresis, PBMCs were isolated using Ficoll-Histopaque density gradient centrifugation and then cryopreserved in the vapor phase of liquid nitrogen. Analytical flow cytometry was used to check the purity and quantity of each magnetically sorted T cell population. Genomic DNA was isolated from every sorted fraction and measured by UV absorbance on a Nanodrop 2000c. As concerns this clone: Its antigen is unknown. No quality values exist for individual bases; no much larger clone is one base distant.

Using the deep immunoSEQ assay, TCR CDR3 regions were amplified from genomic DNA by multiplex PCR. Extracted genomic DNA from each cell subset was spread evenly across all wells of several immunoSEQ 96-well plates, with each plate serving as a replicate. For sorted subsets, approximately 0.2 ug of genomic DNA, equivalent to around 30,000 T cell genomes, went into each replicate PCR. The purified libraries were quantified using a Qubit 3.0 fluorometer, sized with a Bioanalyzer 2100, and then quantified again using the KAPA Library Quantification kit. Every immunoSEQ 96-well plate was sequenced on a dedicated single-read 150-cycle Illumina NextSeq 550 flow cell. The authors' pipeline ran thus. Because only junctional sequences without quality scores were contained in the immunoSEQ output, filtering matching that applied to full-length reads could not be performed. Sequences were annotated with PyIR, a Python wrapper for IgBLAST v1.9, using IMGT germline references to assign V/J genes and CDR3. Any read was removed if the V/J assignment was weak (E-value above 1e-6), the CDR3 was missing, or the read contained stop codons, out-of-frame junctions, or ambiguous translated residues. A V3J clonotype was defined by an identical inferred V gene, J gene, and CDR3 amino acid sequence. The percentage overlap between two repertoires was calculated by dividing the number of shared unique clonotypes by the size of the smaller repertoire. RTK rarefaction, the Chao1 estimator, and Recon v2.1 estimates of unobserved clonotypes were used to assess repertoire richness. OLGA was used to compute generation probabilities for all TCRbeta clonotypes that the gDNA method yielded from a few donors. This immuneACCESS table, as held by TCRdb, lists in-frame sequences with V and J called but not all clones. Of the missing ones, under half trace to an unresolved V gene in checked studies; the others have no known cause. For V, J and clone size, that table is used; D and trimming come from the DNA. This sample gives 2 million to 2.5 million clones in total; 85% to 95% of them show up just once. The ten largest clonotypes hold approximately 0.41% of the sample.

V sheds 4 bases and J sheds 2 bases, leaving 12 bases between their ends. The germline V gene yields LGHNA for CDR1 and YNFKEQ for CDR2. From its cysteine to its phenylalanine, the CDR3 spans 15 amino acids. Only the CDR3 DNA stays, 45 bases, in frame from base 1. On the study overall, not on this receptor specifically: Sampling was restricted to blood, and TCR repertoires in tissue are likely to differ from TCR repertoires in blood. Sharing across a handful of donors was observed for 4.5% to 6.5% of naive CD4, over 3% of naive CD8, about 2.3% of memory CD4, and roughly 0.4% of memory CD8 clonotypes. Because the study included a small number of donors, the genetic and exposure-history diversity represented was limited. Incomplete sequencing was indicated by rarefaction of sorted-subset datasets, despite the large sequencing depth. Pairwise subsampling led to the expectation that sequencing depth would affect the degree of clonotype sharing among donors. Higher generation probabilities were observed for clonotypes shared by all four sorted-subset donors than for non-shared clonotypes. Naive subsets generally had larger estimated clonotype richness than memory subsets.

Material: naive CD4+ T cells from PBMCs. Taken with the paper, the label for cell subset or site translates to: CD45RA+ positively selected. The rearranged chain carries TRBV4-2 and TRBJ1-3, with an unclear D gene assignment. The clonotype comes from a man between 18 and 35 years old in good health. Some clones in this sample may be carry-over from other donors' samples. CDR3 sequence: CASSPLGIAGNTIYF. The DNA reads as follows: TGTGCCAGCAGCCCACTAGGGATAGCTGGAAACACCATATATTTT.